The 5 T cell receptor beta chains listed next were all sequenced from one sample in a study of response to subunit inactivated influenza vaccine. Using its own MiXCR run on the RT-PCR reads, TCRdb lists one record per CDR3 protein. In the table there are about 650,000 distinct CDR3 sequences, 13% to 15% of which are singletons. The sample was PBMCs from blood, taken 14 to 15 days before vaccination. These receptors all stem from a man aged 45-65 years who received an inactivated influenza vaccine.

This sequence joins TRBV6-2 or TRBV6-3 and TRBJ2-5; TRBD2 agrees at 12 bases. Trimming at V came to 4 bases and at J to 7 bases, leaving 22 bases not matched to a gene. There are 20 residues in the CDR3. The V gene's germline CDR1 is MNHEY and CDR2 SVGEGT. CDR3 amino acids: CASSWTLPTSGSPIYGTQYF. The CDR3 DNA is TGTGCCAGCAGTTGGACTCTTCCGACTAGCGGGAGCCCCATTTATGGGACCCAGTACTTC.

This clonotype showed up many times. The chain joins TRBV6-2 or TRBV6-3 to TRBJ2-1; tentatively, D is TRBD2 (6 bases). V gave up 4 bases and J gave up 4 bases, with 14 bases separating them. This CDR3 has 15 residues. CDR1 and CDR2 (germline): MNHEY, SVGEGT. DNA for the CDR3: TGTGCCAGCAGTTTTCGGACTACCGCGTACAATGAGCAGTTCTTC. This sequence encodes CASSFRTTAYNEQFF.

The chain is built from TRBV28 and TRBJ2-2, with 10 bases that match TRBD1. The CDR3 sequence is 14 residues long. Germline CDR1 and CDR2: MDHEN and SYDVKM. The junction had 3 bases not matched to a gene; V was cut back by 7 bases and J by 4 bases. Written as DNA, the CDR3 is TGTGCCAGCAATCGACAGGGGGCCACCGGGGAGCTGTTTTTT. Translation: CASNRQGATGELFF. Supplemented by reference TRBV28 and TRBJ2-2, the full variable domain reads DVKVTQSSRYLVKRTGEKVFLECVQDMDHENMFWYRQDPGLGLRLIYFSYDVKMKEKGDIPEGYSVSREKKERFSLILESASTNQTSMYLCASNRQGATGELFFGEGSRLTVL.

This sequence joins TRBV5-1 and TRBJ2-3, with TRBD1 as a possible D gene (6 bases). The CDR3 covers 13 residues. V was trimmed by 4 bases and J by 5 bases, leaving 11 bases between them. In germline, CDR1 is SGHRS, CDR2 YFSETQ. The CDR3 reads CASSSGQRDTQYF. As DNA, the CDR3 is TGCGCCAGCAGCAGTGGACAGCGAGATACGCAGTATTTT. The entire variable domain, with the rest obtained from reference TRBV5-1 and TRBJ2-3, is as follows: KAGVTQTPRYLIKTRGQQVTLSCSPISGHRSVSWYQQTPGQGLQFLFEYFSETQRNKGNFPGRFSGRQFSNSRSEMNVSTLELGDSALYLCASSSGQRDTQYFGPGTRLTVL.

This clonotype was seen a handful of times. The chain carries TRBV27 and TRBJ1-5; D gene uncertain. The V and J ends lost 0 bases and 0 bases respectively, with 6 bases between them. Germline values: CDR1 MNHEY, CDR2 SMNVEV (reference sequence). This CDR3 spans 15 amino acids. Here the CDR3 DNA reads TGTGCCAGCAGTTTATCTAAAAATAGCAATCAGCCCCAGCATTTT. Amino acids: CASSLSKNSNQPQHF.